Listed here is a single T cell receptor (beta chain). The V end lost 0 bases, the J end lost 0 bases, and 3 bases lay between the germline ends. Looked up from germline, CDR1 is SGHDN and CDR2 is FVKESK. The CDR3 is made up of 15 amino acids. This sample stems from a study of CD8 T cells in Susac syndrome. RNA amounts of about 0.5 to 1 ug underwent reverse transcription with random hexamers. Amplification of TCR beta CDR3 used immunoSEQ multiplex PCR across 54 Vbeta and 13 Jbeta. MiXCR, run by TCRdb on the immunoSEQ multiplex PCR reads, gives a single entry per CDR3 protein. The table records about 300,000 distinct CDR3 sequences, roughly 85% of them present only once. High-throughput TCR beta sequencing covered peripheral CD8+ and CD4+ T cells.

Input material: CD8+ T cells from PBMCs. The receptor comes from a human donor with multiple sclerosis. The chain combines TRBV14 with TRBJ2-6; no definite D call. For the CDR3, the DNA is TGTGCCAGCAGCCAAGACTTCTCTGGGGCCAACGTCCTGACTTTC. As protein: CASSQDFSGANVLTF.